The subject of this entry is one TCR beta chain. What it binds is not known. Regulatory T cells were sorted as CD4+CD25hiCD127low/negative. Unrelated healthy donors provided the controls. The sample belongs to a study of B cell selection in AIRE deficiency. Study conclusions and caveats: Shared Treg sequences were biased toward short CDR3s with few non-templated nucleotide insertions. Healthy donors alone shared under 35% of a few thousand Treg sequences; patients alone about 10%. Healthy Tconv contained about 37% of shared healthy Treg sequences; only TCRbeta sequenced.

The ends were cut back, 1 base at V and 5 bases at J, with 17 bases in the middle. Germline CDR1 is SQVTM and CDR2 is ANQGSEA. The CDR3 spans 15 residues. Only in-frame clones appear in the TCRdb table, and some are missing; sequencing was by immunoSEQ multiplex PCR. The table has 20,000 to 30,000 clones, around 92% seen once. This TCR derives from a human donor in good health. The chain uses TRBV29-1 and TRBJ1-2; unclear D gene. Sequencing used CD4+CD25+ Tregs sorted from PBMCs. The chain's CDR3 is CSVEAVSSRVYGYTF. DNA of the CDR3: TGCAGCGTTGAAGCAGTCTCGTCCCGGGTTTATGGCTACACCTTC.